The entry that follows covers one T cell receptor (beta chain) sequence. Libraries were prepared by immunoSEQ multiplex PCR; TCRdb keeps only in-frame clonotypes and omits some of them. The table has approximately 230,000 clones, almost 85% seen once. The data were obtained in a study of blood T cell repertoires in COVID-19. Study-level background: Sites in the United States, Italy and Spain provided acute and convalescent COVID-19 samples. In each case, the material was cDNA or gDNA derived from T cells, B-cell-depleted T cells, or PBMCs.

The age range of participants was about 18 to 90 years, with residence in more than 20 US areas. Cohort 3 recovery required two negative PCRs, clearance, or symptom resolution. Looked up from germline, CDR1 is SGHTA and CDR2 is FQGNSA. J lost 3 bases, V lost 8 bases, and 9 bases had no gene match. CDR3 length: 14 amino acids. The sample taken for sequencing was PBMCs or T cells enriched from blood (not recorded which). This sequence originates from a middle-aged man who had recovered from COVID-19. This chain links TRBV7-2 with TRBJ2-5; 7 bases agree with TRBD2. CDR3 amino acids: CASRTRGVEETQYF. The CDR3 nucleotides read TGTGCCAGCCGAACTCGGGGGGTAGAAGAGACCCAGTACTTC.